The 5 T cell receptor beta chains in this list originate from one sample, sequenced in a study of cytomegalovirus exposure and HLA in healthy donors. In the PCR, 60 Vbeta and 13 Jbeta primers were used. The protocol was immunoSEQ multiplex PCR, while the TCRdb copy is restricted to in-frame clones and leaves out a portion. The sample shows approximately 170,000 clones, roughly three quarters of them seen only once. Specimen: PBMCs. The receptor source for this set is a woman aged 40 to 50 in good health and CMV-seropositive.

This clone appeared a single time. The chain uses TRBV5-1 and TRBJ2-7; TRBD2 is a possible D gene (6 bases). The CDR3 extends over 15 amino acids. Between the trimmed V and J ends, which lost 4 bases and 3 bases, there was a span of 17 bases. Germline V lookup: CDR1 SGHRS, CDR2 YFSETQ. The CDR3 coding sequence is TGCGCCAGCAGCAGAACGGGAGACACTGACTACGAGCAGTACTTC. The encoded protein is CASSRTGDTDYEQYF.

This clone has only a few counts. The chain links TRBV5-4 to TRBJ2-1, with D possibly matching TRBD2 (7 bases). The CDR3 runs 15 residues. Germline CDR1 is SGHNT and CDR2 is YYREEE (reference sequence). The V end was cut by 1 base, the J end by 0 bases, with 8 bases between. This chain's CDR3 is CASSLRGGSYNEQFF. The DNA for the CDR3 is TGTGCCAGCAGCTTGAGGGGGGGCTCCTACAATGAGCAGTTCTTC.

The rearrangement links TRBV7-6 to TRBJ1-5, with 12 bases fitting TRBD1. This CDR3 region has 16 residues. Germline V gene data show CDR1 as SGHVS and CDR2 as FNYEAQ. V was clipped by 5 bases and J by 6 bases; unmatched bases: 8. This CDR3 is CASSPGQGAVGQPQHF. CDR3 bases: TGTGCCAGCAGCCCGGGACAGGGGGCGGTAGGTCAGCCCCAGCATTTT.

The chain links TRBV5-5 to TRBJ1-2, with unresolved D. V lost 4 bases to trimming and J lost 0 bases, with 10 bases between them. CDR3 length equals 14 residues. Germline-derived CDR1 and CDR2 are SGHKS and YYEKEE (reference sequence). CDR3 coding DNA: TGTGCCAGCAGCCAGCAAGGAGCTAACTATGGCTACACCTTC. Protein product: CASSQQGANYGYTF. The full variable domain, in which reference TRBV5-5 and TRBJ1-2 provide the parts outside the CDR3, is DAGVTQSPTHLIKTRGQQVTLRCSPISGHKSVSWYQQVLGQGPQFIFQYYEKEERGRGNFPDRFSARQFPNYSSELNVNALLLGDSALYLCASSQQGANYGYTFGSGTRLTVV.

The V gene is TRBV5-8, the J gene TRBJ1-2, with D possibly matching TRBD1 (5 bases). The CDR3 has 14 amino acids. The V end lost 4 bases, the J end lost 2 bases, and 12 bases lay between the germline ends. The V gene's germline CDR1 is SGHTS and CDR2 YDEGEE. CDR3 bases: TGTGCCAGCAGCCTCGACAGTTCCAACTATGGCTACACCTTC. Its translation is CASSLDSSNYGYTF.